This is a list of T cell receptor beta chains from one sample in a study of prognosis after radiotherapy for stage I lung cancer. One entry per CDR3 protein, called by TCRdb with MiXCR from the multiplex PCR reads. The data hold 25,000 to 35,000 distinct CDR3 sequences, with 46% observed a single time. Here the sequenced sample was PBMCs, taken before or after stereotactic body radiation therapy (not recorded which). These receptors all stem from a donor over 45 with non-small cell lung cancer. Both conserved end residues are part of each CDR3. Fields, in order: clone size, D gene, V gene, J gene, CDR3 DNA, CDR3 protein. D genes are given only for firm matches. Rows give clone size only sometimes, using once, few, many, or a class for an expanded clone.

clone_size: .
d_call: .
v_call: TRBV7-3
j_call: TRBJ2-3
cdr3_nt: TGTGCCAGCAGCCTCTCCGCGGGAACAGATACGCAGTATTTT
cdr3_aa: CASSLSAGTDTQYF

clone_size: .
d_call: .
v_call: TRBV6-1
j_call: TRBJ2-7
cdr3_nt: TGTGCCAGCAGTGAAAGGGACGGGGCATACGAGCAGTACTTC
cdr3_aa: CASSERDGAYEQYF

clone_size: many
d_call: .
v_call: TRBV19
j_call: TRBJ1-1
cdr3_nt: TGTGCCACCGCATACATGGACACTGAAGCTTTCTTT
cdr3_aa: CATAYMDTEAFF

clone_size: many
d_call: .
v_call: TRBV20-1
j_call: TRBJ2-1
cdr3_nt: TGCAGCGTTCGGGGACGGTACAATGAGCAGTTCTTC
cdr3_aa: CSVRGRYNEQFF

clone_size: many
d_call: .
v_call: TRBV4-1
j_call: TRBJ2-1
cdr3_nt: TGCGCCAGCAGCCAAGATCTACTCGAGGAGGATGAGCAGTTCTTC
cdr3_aa: CASSQDLLEEDEQFF

clone_size: many
d_call: .
v_call: TRBV18
j_call: TRBJ1-5
cdr3_nt: TGTGCCAGCTCACCGGATAGCAATCAGCCCCAGCATTTT
cdr3_aa: CASSPDSNQPQHF

clone_size: medium-sized
d_call: TRBD1
v_call: TRBV7-8
j_call: TRBJ1-2
cdr3_nt: TGTGCCAGCAGCTTATATGACAGGACAGGGGACTATGGCTACACCTTC
cdr3_aa: CASSLYDRTGDYGYTF

clone_size: once
d_call: TRBD2
v_call: TRBV11-2
j_call: TRBJ2-3
cdr3_nt: TGTGCCAGCAGCCCCCTGGGGGCCGGGGGGGCGAACACAGATACGCAGTATTTT
cdr3_aa: CASSPLGAGGANTDTQYF

clone_size: many
d_call: .
v_call: TRBV24-1
j_call: TRBJ2-5
cdr3_nt: TGTGCCACCAGTGAAGGGGAGACCCAGTACTTC
cdr3_aa: CATSEGETQYF

clone_size: many
d_call: .
v_call: TRBV27
j_call: TRBJ1-4
cdr3_nt: TGTGCCAGCAGATTCCAGGGAGCCGAAAAACTGTTTTTT
cdr3_aa: CASRFQGAEKLFF

clone_size: .
d_call: TRBD2
v_call: TRBV29-1
j_call: TRBJ2-7
cdr3_nt: TGCAGCGTTGAAGATCCACTAGCGGGGGGACCCTACGAGCAGTACTTC
cdr3_aa: CSVEDPLAGGPYEQYF

clone_size: .
d_call: .
v_call: TRBV28
j_call: TRBJ1-5
cdr3_nt: TGTGCCAGCAGTTTACGGGGGGCCCAGCCCCAGCATTTT
cdr3_aa: CASSLRGAQPQHF

clone_size: many
d_call: .
v_call: TRBV20-1
j_call: TRBJ1-1
cdr3_nt: TGCAGTGCTAGAGTAGGGGGGAACACTGAAGCTTTCTTT
cdr3_aa: CSARVGGNTEAFF

clone_size: few
d_call: .
v_call: TRBV20-1
j_call: TRBJ1-6
cdr3_nt: TGCAGTGCTAGCCCCATGGTATTAACCGTTTCACCCCTCCACTTT
cdr3_aa: CSASPMVLTVSPLHF

clone_size: .
d_call: TRBD1
v_call: TRBV7-9
j_call: TRBJ2-1
cdr3_nt: TGTGCCAGCAGCAAGGGACAGGGGGGCTACAATGAGCAGTTCTTC
cdr3_aa: CASSKGQGGYNEQFF

clone_size: many
d_call: .
v_call: TRBV25-1
j_call: TRBJ1-6
cdr3_nt: TGTGCCAGCAGACCTCAGGGTTATGGTTCACCCCTCCACTTT
cdr3_aa: CASRPQGYGSPLHF